This TCR beta chain was found in a study of blood T cells in healthy people across ages. Across the whole study: Capture by template switching was about one barcoded beta molecule per two T cells.

The CDR3 covers 11 residues. The germline V gene encodes CDR1 SGHTA and CDR2 FQGNSA. Primers used in a second PCR of about 7 to 11 cycles were a sample-barcoded 5' primer and a J-beta primer mix. MiXCR, run by TCRdb on the 5' RACE reads, gives a single entry per CDR3 protein. This sample has about 630,000 distinct CDR3 sequences, with roughly 21% found just once. This clonotype was seen only a few times. The chain links TRBV7-2 to TRBJ2-5; D remains unclear. The J call may be incorrect, as the DNA end agrees better with TRBJ2-7. The sequence was obtained from a man between 65 and 85 years old in good health. The sequencing input was blood. CDR3 in amino acids: CASSLALEQYF. The CDR3 bases are TGTGCCAGCAGCTTAGCTCTCGAGCAGTACTTC.